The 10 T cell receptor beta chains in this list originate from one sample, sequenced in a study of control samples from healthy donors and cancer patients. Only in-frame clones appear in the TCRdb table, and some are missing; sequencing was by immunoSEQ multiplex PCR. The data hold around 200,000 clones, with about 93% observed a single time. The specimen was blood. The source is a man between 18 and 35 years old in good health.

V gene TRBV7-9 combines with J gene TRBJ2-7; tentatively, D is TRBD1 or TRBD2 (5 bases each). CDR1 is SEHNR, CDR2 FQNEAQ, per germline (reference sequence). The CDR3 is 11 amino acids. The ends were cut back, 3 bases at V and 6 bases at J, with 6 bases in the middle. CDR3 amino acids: CASSLRGEQYF. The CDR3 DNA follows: TGTGCCAGCAGCTTGAGGGGCGAGCAGTACTTC. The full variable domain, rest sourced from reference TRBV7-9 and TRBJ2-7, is DTGVSQNPRHKITKRGQNVTFRCDPISEHNRLYWYRQTLGQGPEFLTYFQNEAQLEKSRLLSDRFSAERPKGSFSTLEIQRTEQGDSAMYLCASSLRGEQYFGPGTRLTVT.

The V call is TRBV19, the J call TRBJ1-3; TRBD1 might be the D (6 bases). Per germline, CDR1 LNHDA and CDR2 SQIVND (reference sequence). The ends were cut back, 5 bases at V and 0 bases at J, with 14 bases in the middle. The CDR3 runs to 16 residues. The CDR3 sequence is CASSPADRSSGNTIYF. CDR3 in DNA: TGTGCCAGTAGTCCGGCGGACAGAAGCTCTGGAAACACCATATATTTT. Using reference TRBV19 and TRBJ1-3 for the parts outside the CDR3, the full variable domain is DGGITQSPKYLFRKEGQNVTLSCEQNLNHDAMYWYRQDPGQGLRLIYYSQIVNDFQKGDIAEGYSVSREKKESFPLTVTSAQKNPTAFYLCASSPADRSSGNTIYFGEGSWLTVV.

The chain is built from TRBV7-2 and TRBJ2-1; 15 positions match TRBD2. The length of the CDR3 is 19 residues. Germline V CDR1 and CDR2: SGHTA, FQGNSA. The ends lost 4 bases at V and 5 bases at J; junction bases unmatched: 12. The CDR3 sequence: CASSSTPPGLAGGDNEQFF. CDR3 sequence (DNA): TGTGCCAGCAGCTCAACCCCGCCGGGACTAGCGGGGGGCGACAATGAGCAGTTCTTC.

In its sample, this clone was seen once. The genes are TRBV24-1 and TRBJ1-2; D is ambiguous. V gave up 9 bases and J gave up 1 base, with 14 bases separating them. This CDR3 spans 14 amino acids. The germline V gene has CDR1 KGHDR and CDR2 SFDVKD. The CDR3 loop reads CATSFLLFNYGYTF. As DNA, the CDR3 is TGTGCCACCTCGTTTTTACTTTTTAACTATGGCTACACCTTC.

The CDR3 loop reads CASSLDGTPFYNSPLHF. The CDR3 DNA is TGTGCCAGCAGTTTAGACGGGACACCTTTTTATAATTCACCCCTCCACTTT. The chain has TRBV27 and TRBJ1-6, with D maybe TRBD1 (6 bases). The germline V gene has CDR1 MNHEY and CDR2 SMNVEV (reference sequence). V lost 2 bases to trimming and J lost 4 bases, with 15 bases between them. This CDR3 has 17 amino acids.

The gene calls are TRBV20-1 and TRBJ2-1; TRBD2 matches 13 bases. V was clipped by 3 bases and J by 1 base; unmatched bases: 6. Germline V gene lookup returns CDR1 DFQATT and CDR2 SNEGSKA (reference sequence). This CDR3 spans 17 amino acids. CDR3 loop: CSASRLAGGKSYNEQFF. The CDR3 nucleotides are TGCAGTGCTAGTAGACTAGCGGGGGGAAAATCCTACAATGAGCAGTTCTTC.

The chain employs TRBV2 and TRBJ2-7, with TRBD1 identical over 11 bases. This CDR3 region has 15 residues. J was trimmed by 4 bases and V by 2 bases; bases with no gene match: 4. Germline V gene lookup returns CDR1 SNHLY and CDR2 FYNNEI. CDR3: CASSEIGTGGYEQYF. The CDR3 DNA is TGTGCCAGCAGTGAAATCGGGACAGGGGGTTACGAGCAGTACTTC.

Here the CDR3 DNA reads TGTGCCTGTACCTGGGACAGGGGGTCTAAATTGAATCAGCCCCAGCATTTT. It translates to CACTWDRGSKLNQPQHF. The chain is built from TRBV30 and TRBJ1-5, with 11 positions matching TRBD1. Unmatched junction bases numbered 14, after V lost 6 bases and J lost 4 bases. The CDR3 has 17 amino acids. Germline V lookup: CDR1 GTSNPN, CDR2 SVGIG (reference sequence).

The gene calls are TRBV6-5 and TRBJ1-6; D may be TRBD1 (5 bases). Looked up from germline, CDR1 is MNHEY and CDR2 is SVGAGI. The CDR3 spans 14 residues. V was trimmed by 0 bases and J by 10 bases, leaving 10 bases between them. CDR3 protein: CASSYSGRDSPLHF. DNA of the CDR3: TGTGCCAGCAGTTACTCGGGGAGGGACTCACCCCTCCACTTT.

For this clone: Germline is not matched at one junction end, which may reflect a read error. CDR3 in DNA: TGTGCCAGCAGATTGGGCGGGAATACCTACGAGCAGTACTTC. Encoded protein: CASRLGGNTYEQYF. V and J are TRBV5-4 and TRBJ2-7; tentative D call: TRBD2 (6 bases). Germline values: CDR1 SGHNT, CDR2 YYREEE (reference sequence). The CDR3 is made up of 14 amino acids.